Described below is a single T cell receptor (beta chain) sequence and its context. Germline values: CDR1 SGHDN, CDR2 FVKESK. CDR3 size: 16 residues. The V segment lost 2 bases and the J segment 0 bases; nucleotides outside the gene matches: 7. This record comes from a study of blood T cell repertoires in COVID-19. Looking at the study overall: Samples came from the United States, Italy and Spain, spanning acute and convalescent COVID-19. PBMCs, B-cell-depleted T cells, or T cells were the source of the cDNA or gDNA that made up the material.

In the authors' workflow: Reference gene primer amplification gave nucleated cell count estimates. The data were produced by immunoSEQ multiplex PCR, yet TCRdb's version contains in-frame clones alone and is incomplete. V, J and clone size reflect that table, while D and trimming were determined from the DNA. The sample shows some 63,000 clones, less than 80% of them seen only once. The chain joins TRBV14 to TRBJ2-7; 7 nucleotides line up with TRBD2. Sample: peripheral blood. The clonotype originates from a human donor in a cohort sampled during active COVID-19. As DNA, the CDR3 is TGTGCCAGCAGCCAAAAGCGGGGTAGAATCTCCTACGAGCAGTACTTC. Its translation: CASSQKRGRISYEQYF.